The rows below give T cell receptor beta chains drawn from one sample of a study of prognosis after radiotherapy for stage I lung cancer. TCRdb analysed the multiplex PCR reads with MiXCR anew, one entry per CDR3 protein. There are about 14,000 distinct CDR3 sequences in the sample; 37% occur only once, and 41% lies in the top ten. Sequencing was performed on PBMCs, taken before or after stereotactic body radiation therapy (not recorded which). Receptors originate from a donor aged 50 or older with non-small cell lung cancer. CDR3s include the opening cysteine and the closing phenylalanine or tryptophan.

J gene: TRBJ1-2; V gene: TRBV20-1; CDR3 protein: CSARGGAYGYTF
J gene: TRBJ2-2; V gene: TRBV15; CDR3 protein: CATSRELEATGELFF
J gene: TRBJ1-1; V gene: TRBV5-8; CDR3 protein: CASSLSWGTSEAFF
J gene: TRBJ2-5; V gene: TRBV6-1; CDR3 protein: CASTNEAHTQETQYF
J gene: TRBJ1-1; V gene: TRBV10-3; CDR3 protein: CAISESTVNTEAFF
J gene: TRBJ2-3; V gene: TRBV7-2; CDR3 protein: CASSLSRDTQYF
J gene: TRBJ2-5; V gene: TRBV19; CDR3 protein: CASSAGDSQTQYF
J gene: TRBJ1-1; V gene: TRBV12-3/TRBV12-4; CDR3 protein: CASSSRQGSEAFF
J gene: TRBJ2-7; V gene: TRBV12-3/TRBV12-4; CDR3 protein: CASRLTDEQYF
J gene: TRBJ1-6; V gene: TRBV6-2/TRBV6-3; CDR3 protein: CASSDEYNSTLHF
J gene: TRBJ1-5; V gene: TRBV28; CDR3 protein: CASRSRANSNQPQHF
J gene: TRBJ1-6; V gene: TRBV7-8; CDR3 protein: CASSSTTGNNSPLHF
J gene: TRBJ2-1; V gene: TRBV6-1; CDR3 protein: CASRSSGGGYNEQFF
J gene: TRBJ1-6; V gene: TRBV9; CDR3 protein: CASSGGGTGPSAPLHF
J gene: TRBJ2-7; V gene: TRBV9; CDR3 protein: CASSVDQAQHYEQYF
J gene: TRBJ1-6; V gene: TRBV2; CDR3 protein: CASSEFLGMKPLHF
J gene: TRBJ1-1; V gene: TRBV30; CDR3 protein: CAWSEPASLGTEAFF
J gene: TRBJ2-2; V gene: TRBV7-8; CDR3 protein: CARSTRGRSANTGELFF
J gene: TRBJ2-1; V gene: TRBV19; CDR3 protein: CASTGTYPREQFF
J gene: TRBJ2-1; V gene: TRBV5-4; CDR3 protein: CASSLEASGGAFDNEQFF
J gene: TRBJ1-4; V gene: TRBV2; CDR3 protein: CASMRQDVTNEKLFF